The subject of this entry is one TCR beta chain. Its antigen is as yet unknown. This record comes from a study of cytomegalovirus exposure and HLA in healthy donors. Broader study findings: A few V segments could not be told apart, such as TRBV6-2 and TRBV6-3, and were left out.

In the PCR, 60 Vbeta and 13 Jbeta primers were used. The method was immunoSEQ multiplex PCR; TCRdb's version includes in-frame clones alone and lacks a portion of them. The data contain roughly 130,000 clones, approximately 80% of them singletons. V was clipped by 7 bases and J by 2 bases; unmatched bases: 5. This CDR3 is built from 14 residues. CDR1 SQVTM and CDR2 ANQGSEA come from the germline V gene. The chain has TRBV29-1 and TRBJ2-1, with TRBD2 matching 10 bases. Sequencing was performed on PBMCs. The sequence was collected from a woman between 35 and 50 years old in good health and CMV-seronegative. The CDR3 reads CSALAGEAYNEQFF. The CDR3 DNA follows: TGCAGCGCCCTAGCGGGAGAAGCCTACAATGAGCAGTTCTTC.